The rows below give T cell receptor beta chains drawn from one sample of a study of blood T cell repertoires in COVID-19. The data were produced by immunoSEQ multiplex PCR, yet TCRdb's version contains in-frame clones alone and is incomplete. Found here are some 260,000 clones, 88% of them singletons; the top ten hold about 9.4%. Sequenced sample: peripheral blood. Every receptor here comes from a woman in her 70s with COVID-19, enrolled during active disease. The CDR3 runs from the conserved cysteine through the conserved F or W. Fields, in order: J gene, clone size, D gene, V gene, CDR3 protein, CDR3 DNA. The D gene is left open where the match is weak. Not every row has a clone size; where given, it reads once, few, many or a size class.

J gene: TRBJ1-2
clone size: .
D gene: .
V gene: TRBV28
CDR3 protein: CASSLGGSYGYTF
CDR3 DNA: TGTGCCAGCAGTTTAGGGGGCTCCTATGGCTACACCTTC

J gene: TRBJ1-6
clone size: .
D gene: TRBD1
V gene: TRBV7-9
CDR3 protein: CASSFRDSRNSPLHF
CDR3 DNA: TGTGCCAGCAGCTTCAGGGACAGCCGTAATTCACCCCTCCACTTT

J gene: TRBJ1-2
clone size: few
D gene: .
V gene: TRBV19
CDR3 protein: CASTKDSFYGYTF
CDR3 DNA: TGTGCCAGTACCAAGGACAGCTTCTATGGCTACACCTTC

J gene: TRBJ2-3
clone size: .
D gene: .
V gene: TRBV29-1
CDR3 protein: CSVTLPGGTDTQYF
CDR3 DNA: TGCAGCGTCACACTCCCGGGGGGCACAGATACGCAGTATTTT

J gene: TRBJ2-3
clone size: .
D gene: TRBD2
V gene: TRBV5-1
CDR3 protein: CASSLAGVTDTQYF
CDR3 DNA: TGCGCCAGCAGCTTAGCGGGAGTCACAGATACGCAGTATTTT

J gene: TRBJ2-5
clone size: .
D gene: .
V gene: TRBV10-3
CDR3 protein: CATRGRTSQETQYF
CDR3 DNA: TGTGCCACAAGGGGCAGGACAAGCCAAGAGACCCAGTACTTC

J gene: TRBJ1-2
clone size: .
D gene: .
V gene: TRBV6-2/TRBV6-3
CDR3 protein: CASSFLNGYTF
CDR3 DNA: TGTGCCAGCAGTTTCCTTAATGGCTACACCTTC

J gene: TRBJ2-5
clone size: .
D gene: .
V gene: TRBV7-7
CDR3 protein: CALGGPSQETQYF
CDR3 DNA: TGTGCCCTGGGGGGACCGTCCCAAGAGACCCAGTACTTC

J gene: TRBJ2-1
clone size: .
D gene: .
V gene: TRBV4-1
CDR3 protein: CASSPQNNEQFF
CDR3 DNA: TGCGCCAGCAGCCCACAGAACAATGAGCAGTTCTTC

J gene: TRBJ2-7
clone size: .
D gene: TRBD1
V gene: TRBV4-1
CDR3 protein: CASSHYGQGFYEQYF
CDR3 DNA: TGCGCCAGCAGCCACTACGGACAGGGGTTTTACGAGCAGTACTTC

J gene: TRBJ1-2
clone size: .
D gene: TRBD1
V gene: TRBV19
CDR3 protein: CASRETGIPYGYTF
CDR3 DNA: TGTGCCAGTAGAGAGACAGGGATCCCCTATGGCTACACCTTC

J gene: TRBJ2-3
clone size: .
D gene: .
V gene: TRBV9
CDR3 protein: CASSASVGRNTDTQYF
CDR3 DNA: TGTGCCAGCAGCGCCTCCGTGGGGCGGAACACAGATACGCAGTATTTT

J gene: TRBJ2-7
clone size: .
D gene: TRBD2
V gene: TRBV28
CDR3 protein: CASRTSGSSYEQYF
CDR3 DNA: TGTGCCAGCAGGACTAGCGGGAGCTCCTACGAGCAGTACTTC

J gene: TRBJ2-3
clone size: few
D gene: .
V gene: TRBV27
CDR3 protein: CASSLYWRQTSTDTQYF
CDR3 DNA: TGTGCCAGCAGTTTATATTGGCGGCAAACTAGCACAGATACGCAGTATTTT

J gene: TRBJ1-3
clone size: .
D gene: TRBD1
V gene: TRBV28
CDR3 protein: CASSGQGARNTIYF
CDR3 DNA: TGTGCCAGCAGTGGGCAGGGGGCCAGAAACACCATATATTTT

J gene: TRBJ1-1
clone size: .
D gene: .
V gene: TRBV19
CDR3 protein: CASSTTGTTEAFF
CDR3 DNA: TGTGCCAGTAGTACTACAGGGACCACTGAAGCTTTCTTT

J gene: TRBJ2-6
clone size: .
D gene: .
V gene: TRBV11-3
CDR3 protein: CASSLASWAVAGGANVLTF
CDR3 DNA: TGTGCCAGCAGCTTAGCCTCTTGGGCAGTCGCGGGGGGGGCCAACGTCCTGACTTTC

J gene: TRBJ2-7
clone size: .
D gene: TRBD2
V gene: TRBV10-3
CDR3 protein: CAISPGLAGAYEQYF
CDR3 DNA: TGTGCCATCAGTCCGGGACTAGCGGGAGCTTACGAGCAGTACTTC

J gene: TRBJ2-7
clone size: .
D gene: .
V gene: TRBV11-3
CDR3 protein: CASSFRVLSSYEQYF
CDR3 DNA: TGTGCCAGCAGCTTCAGGGTGCTAAGCTCCTACGAGCAGTACTTC

J gene: TRBJ1-4
clone size: .
D gene: TRBD1
V gene: TRBV19
CDR3 protein: CASSIGQGGEKLFF
CDR3 DNA: TGTGCCAGTAGTATTGGACAGGGAGGTGAAAAACTGTTTTTT

J gene: TRBJ2-5
clone size: .
D gene: TRBD2
V gene: TRBV5-1
CDR3 protein: CASSLELAGWETQYF
CDR3 DNA: TGCGCCAGCAGCTTGGAGCTAGCGGGATGGGAGACCCAGTACTTC

J gene: TRBJ2-7
clone size: .
D gene: .
V gene: TRBV18
CDR3 protein: CASSPRQDSYEQYF
CDR3 DNA: TGTGCCAGCTCACCAAGACAGGACTCCTACGAGCAGTACTTC

J gene: TRBJ2-1
clone size: .
D gene: TRBD2
V gene: TRBV9
CDR3 protein: CASSVEGTSYNEQFF
CDR3 DNA: TGTGCCAGCAGCGTAGAAGGGACTAGCTACAATGAGCAGTTCTTC

J gene: TRBJ1-2
clone size: .
D gene: .
V gene: TRBV4-3
CDR3 protein: CASSPLGAGEAGYTF
CDR3 DNA: TGCGCCAGCAGCCCCCTCGGGGCGGGGGAAGCTGGCTACACCTTC

J gene: TRBJ1-1
clone size: .
D gene: .
V gene: TRBV10-3
CDR3 protein: CAISGQVGMEAFF
CDR3 DNA: TGTGCCATCAGTGGACAGGTGGGTATGGAAGCTTTCTTT

J gene: TRBJ2-5
clone size: .
D gene: TRBD2
V gene: TRBV6-1
CDR3 protein: CASSELLLAPQETQYF
CDR3 DNA: TGTGCCAGCAGTGAACTGTTACTAGCGCCACAAGAGACCCAGTACTTC

J gene: TRBJ2-1
clone size: .
D gene: .
V gene: TRBV13
CDR3 protein: CASSEGLDHNEQFF
CDR3 DNA: TGTGCCAGCAGCGAGGGACTCGACCACAATGAGCAGTTCTTC

J gene: TRBJ2-7
clone size: .
D gene: TRBD1
V gene: TRBV2
CDR3 protein: CASSVDRGLDEQYF
CDR3 DNA: TGTGCCAGCAGTGTGGACAGGGGTTTGGACGAGCAGTACTTC

J gene: TRBJ2-1
clone size: .
D gene: .
V gene: TRBV6-5
CDR3 protein: CASTGSGEVGNEQFF
CDR3 DNA: TGTGCCAGCACGGGATCGGGGGAGGTGGGCAATGAGCAGTTCTTC

J gene: TRBJ2-7
clone size: .
D gene: TRBD1
V gene: TRBV23-1
CDR3 protein: CASSPGGRTEQYF
CDR3 DNA: TGCGCCAGCAGTCCAGGGGGACGGACAGAGCAGTACTTC

J gene: TRBJ1-1
clone size: .
D gene: TRBD1
V gene: TRBV18
CDR3 protein: CASSEGQTEAFF
CDR3 DNA: TGTGCCAGTTCTGAGGGACAGACTGAAGCTTTCTTT

J gene: TRBJ2-1
clone size: .
D gene: .
V gene: TRBV7-6
CDR3 protein: CASSLVPDTYNEQFF
CDR3 DNA: TGTGCCAGCAGCTTAGTTCCAGATACCTACAATGAGCAGTTCTTC

J gene: TRBJ1-2
clone size: .
D gene: TRBD1
V gene: TRBV29-1
CDR3 protein: CSVDFVQGGYGYTF
CDR3 DNA: TGCAGCGTTGATTTCGTACAGGGGGGCTATGGCTACACCTTC

J gene: TRBJ2-3
clone size: .
D gene: TRBD2
V gene: TRBV9
CDR3 protein: CASSVALLAGDDTQYF
CDR3 DNA: TGTGCCAGCAGCGTAGCCCTCCTAGCGGGAGATGATACGCAGTATTTT

J gene: TRBJ2-1
clone size: .
D gene: TRBD2
V gene: TRBV6-2/TRBV6-3
CDR3 protein: CASSTGLAGGNLEQFF
CDR3 DNA: TGTGCCAGCAGTACAGGACTAGCGGGAGGTAATCTTGAGCAGTTCTTC

J gene: TRBJ2-2
clone size: .
D gene: TRBD2
V gene: TRBV5-6
CDR3 protein: CASSFGLAANTGELFF
CDR3 DNA: TGTGCCAGCAGCTTCGGACTAGCGGCTAACACCGGGGAGCTGTTTTTT

J gene: TRBJ1-2
clone size: .
D gene: .
V gene: TRBV6-5
CDR3 protein: CASSRYGSDGYTF
CDR3 DNA: TGTGCCAGCAGCCGTTACGGGTCCGATGGCTACACCTTC

J gene: TRBJ2-1
clone size: .
D gene: .
V gene: TRBV9
CDR3 protein: CASSPSRSVLDEQFF
CDR3 DNA: TGTGCCAGCAGCCCTTCGCGTAGTGTTTTGGATGAGCAGTTCTTC

J gene: TRBJ2-5
clone size: .
D gene: .
V gene: TRBV19
CDR3 protein: CASTPSWLLQETQYF
CDR3 DNA: TGTGCCAGTACCCCTTCTTGGTTACTCCAAGAGACCCAGTACTTC

J gene: TRBJ2-2
clone size: .
D gene: TRBD2
V gene: TRBV4-2
CDR3 protein: CASSPTGTTTTGELFF
CDR3 DNA: TGTGCCAGCTCACCCACCGGGACTACAACCACCGGGGAGCTGTTTTTT

J gene: TRBJ2-1
clone size: .
D gene: .
V gene: TRBV6-5
CDR3 protein: CASSRGGEQFF
CDR3 DNA: TGTGCCAGCAGTCGAGGGGGTGAGCAGTTCTTC

J gene: TRBJ1-3
clone size: .
D gene: .
V gene: TRBV6-5
CDR3 protein: CASSYEGGAATTIYF
CDR3 DNA: TGTGCCAGCAGTTACGAAGGGGGAGCTGCTACCACCATATATTTT

J gene: TRBJ2-7
clone size: .
D gene: TRBD2
V gene: TRBV4-1
CDR3 protein: CASRSGGLAGTYEQYF
CDR3 DNA: TGCGCCAGCAGGTCTGGGGGACTAGCGGGGACCTACGAGCAGTACTTC

J gene: TRBJ2-7
clone size: .
D gene: .
V gene: TRBV6-5
CDR3 protein: CASRKAPGRGYEQYF
CDR3 DNA: TGTGCCAGCAGAAAGGCCCCAGGGCGCGGCTACGAGCAGTACTTC

J gene: TRBJ2-2
clone size: .
D gene: .
V gene: TRBV10-3
CDR3 protein: CAHTEQTATGELFF
CDR3 DNA: TGTGCCCATACCGAACAAACCGCCACCGGGGAGCTGTTTTTT

J gene: TRBJ2-7
clone size: .
D gene: .
V gene: TRBV28
CDR3 protein: CASSFSPGFGSYEQYF
CDR3 DNA: TGTGCCAGCAGTTTTTCGCCCGGGTTTGGTTCCTACGAGCAGTACTTC

J gene: TRBJ1-3
clone size: .
D gene: .
V gene: TRBV18
CDR3 protein: CASSPGTTGGNTIYF
CDR3 DNA: TGTGCCAGCTCTCCCGGGACAACGGGTGGAAACACCATATATTTT

J gene: TRBJ2-2
clone size: .
D gene: .
V gene: TRBV24-1
CDR3 protein: CATSDLGGGSGGRTGELFF
CDR3 DNA: TGTGCCACCAGTGATTTGGGGGGGGGCAGTGGCGGGAGAACCGGGGAGCTGTTTTTT

J gene: TRBJ1-5
clone size: few
D gene: .
V gene: TRBV24-1
CDR3 protein: CATSDLWGGPQHF
CDR3 DNA: TGTGCCACCAGTGATTTGTGGGGGGGGCCCCAGCATTTT

J gene: TRBJ2-1
clone size: .
D gene: .
V gene: TRBV5-1
CDR3 protein: CASSIPGLNNEQFF
CDR3 DNA: TGCGCCAGCAGCATTCCGGGACTTAACAATGAGCAGTTCTTC

J gene: TRBJ1-2
clone size: .
D gene: TRBD1
V gene: TRBV28
CDR3 protein: CASSSGQGAYGYTF
CDR3 DNA: TGTGCCAGCAGTTCGGGACAGGGGGCCTATGGCTACACCTTC

J gene: TRBJ2-5
clone size: .
D gene: .
V gene: TRBV5-4
CDR3 protein: CASSSNRAGETQYF
CDR3 DNA: TGTGCCAGCAGCTCGAACAGGGCAGGGGAGACCCAGTACTTC

J gene: TRBJ2-3
clone size: .
D gene: TRBD2
V gene: TRBV25-1
CDR3 protein: CASSDPGTSATDTQYF
CDR3 DNA: TGTGCCAGCAGTGATCCCGGGACTAGCGCCACAGATACGCAGTATTTT

J gene: TRBJ2-5
clone size: .
D gene: .
V gene: TRBV6-5
CDR3 protein: CASSRGPARETQYF
CDR3 DNA: TGTGCCAGCAGTCGCGGCCCGGCTAGGGAGACCCAGTACTTC

J gene: TRBJ2-7
clone size: .
D gene: TRBD1
V gene: TRBV6-5
CDR3 protein: CASSKIRDSPYEQYF
CDR3 DNA: TGTGCCAGCAGTAAAATCCGGGACAGCCCCTACGAGCAGTACTTC

J gene: TRBJ1-2
clone size: .
D gene: TRBD1
V gene: TRBV28
CDR3 protein: CASSLGQGDYGYTF
CDR3 DNA: TGTGCCAGCAGTTTGGGACAGGGGGACTATGGCTACACCTTC